This T cell receptor beta chain was captured by sequencing in a study of OX40 agonist ivuxolimab in advanced cancers. Overall study: Ivuxolimab doses were 0.01, 0.1, 0.3, 1.5, 3 or 10 mg/kg every 2 weeks. Overall study findings and caveats: Some nonresponders additionally presented with little normalized T-cell clonal expansion. CD8+ T cells averaged more expanded clones than CD4+.

V lost 0 bases and J lost 0, with 8 bases in between. The CDR3 consists of 15 residues. Per the germline V gene, CDR1 is MNHEY and CDR2 is SVGAGI. Measured with immunoSEQ multiplex PCR; TCRdb has only the in-frame clones, and not every one. The profile shows more than 30,000 clones, about 88% of them singletons. This clone has a handful of counts. Its antigen is not known. This TCR came from an adult with an advanced solid tumor such as melanoma, head and neck, liver or kidney cancer. The rearrangement links TRBV6-5 to TRBJ1-1; no clear D gene. This specimen consisted of CD4+ or CD8+ T cells sorted from blood, obtained in a trial of the OX40 agonist ivuxolimab. The CDR3 spells CASSYSRRVNTEAFF. The CDR3 DNA is TGTGCCAGCAGTTACTCGAGGAGGGTGAACACTGAAGCTTTCTTT.